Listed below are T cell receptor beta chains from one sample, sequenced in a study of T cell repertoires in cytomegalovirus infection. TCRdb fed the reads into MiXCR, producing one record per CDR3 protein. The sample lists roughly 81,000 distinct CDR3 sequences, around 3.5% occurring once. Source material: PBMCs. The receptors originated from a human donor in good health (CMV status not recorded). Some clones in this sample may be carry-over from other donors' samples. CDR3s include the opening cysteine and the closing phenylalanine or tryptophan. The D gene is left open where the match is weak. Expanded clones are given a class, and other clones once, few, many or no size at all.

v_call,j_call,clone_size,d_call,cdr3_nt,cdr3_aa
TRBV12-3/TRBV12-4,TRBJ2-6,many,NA,TGTGCCAGCAGTTTATTAGGGGCCGGGGCCAACGTCCTGACTTTC,CASSLLGAGANVLTF
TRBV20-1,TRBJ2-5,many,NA,TGCAGTGCTAGAGATCACTTTCAAGAGACCCAGTACTTC,CSARDHFQETQYF
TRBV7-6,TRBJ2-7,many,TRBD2,TGTGCCAGCAGCTTAGCGGGCGGGGGAGGTGGTGACTACGAGCAGTACTTC,CASSLAGGGGGDYEQYF
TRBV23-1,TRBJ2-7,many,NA,TGCGCCAGCAGTCACTACTCCTACGAGCAGTACTTC,CASSHYSYEQYF
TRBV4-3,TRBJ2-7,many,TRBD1,TGCGCCAGCAGCCAAGATGTACTCGGGACAGGGAACGGCTACGAGCAGTACTTC,CASSQDVLGTGNGYEQYF
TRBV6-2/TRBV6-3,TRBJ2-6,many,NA,TGTGCCAGCAGAGCCACCTACCCCGAGCCCAACGTCCTGACTTTC,CASRATYPEPNVLTF
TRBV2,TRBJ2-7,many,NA,TGTGCCAGCACCGGGACCCAATTAGCCTACGAGCAGTACTTC,CASTGTQLAYEQYF
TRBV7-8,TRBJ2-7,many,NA,TGTGCCAGCAGCTTATCAAGGACCCGCTACGAGCAGTACTTC,CASSLSRTRYEQYF
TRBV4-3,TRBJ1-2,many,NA,TGCGCCAGCAGCCACACAGGGAGGTCCTATGGCTACACCTTC,CASSHTGRSYGYTF
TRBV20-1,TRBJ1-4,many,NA,TGCAGTGCTAGAAGGGGGTATAACGAAAAACTGTTTTTT,CSARRGYNEKLFF
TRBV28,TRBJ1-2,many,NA,TGTGCCAGCAGTGGGGCAAGGACACAGGGTGATGGCTACACCTTC,CASSGARTQGDGYTF
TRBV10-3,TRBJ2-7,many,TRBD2,TGTGCCATCAACCCGGGACTAGAACACGAGCAGTACTTC,CAINPGLEHEQYF
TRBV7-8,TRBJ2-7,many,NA,TGTGCCAGCAGCCATTCGGACAGTCCCTACGAGCAGTACTTC,CASSHSDSPYEQYF
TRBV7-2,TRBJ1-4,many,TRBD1,TGTGCCAGCAGCTCAGAGCCTGGACGGACAGGCCTCGCAGGAAAACTGTTTTTT,CASSSEPGRTGLAGKLFF
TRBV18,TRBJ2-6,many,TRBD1,TGTGCCAGCTCACCCCGGGACAGGGGATCGACTGGGGCCAACGTCCTGACTTTC,CASSPRDRGSTGANVLTF
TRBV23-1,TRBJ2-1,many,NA,TGCGCCAGCAGACTCACACGGGACCCCGCTACAATTGAGCAGTTCTTC,CASRLTRDPATIEQFF
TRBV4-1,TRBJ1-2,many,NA,TGCGCCAGCAGCCAAGTTACCGCCTGGGGAGATGGCTACACCTTC,CASSQVTAWGDGYTF
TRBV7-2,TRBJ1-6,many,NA,TGTGCCACCGGGTCACCCCTCCACTTT,CATGSPLHF
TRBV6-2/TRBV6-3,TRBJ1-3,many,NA,TGTGCCAGCAGTCCAGGACCCCTCGCTGGAAACACCATATATTTT,CASSPGPLAGNTIYF
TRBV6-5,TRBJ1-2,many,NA,TGTGCCAGCAGTTCACCCGAGGGGAGGAGGGGTGGCTACACCTTC,CASSSPEGRRGGYTF
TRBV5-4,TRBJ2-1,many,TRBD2,TGTGCCAGCAGCTTAGGGCAGGGAGGGTACAATGAGCAGTTCTTC,CASSLGQGGYNEQFF
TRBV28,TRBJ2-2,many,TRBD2,TGTGCCAGCAATGAAAGCGGGGGGGCCAACACCGGGGAGCTGTTTTTT,CASNESGGANTGELFF
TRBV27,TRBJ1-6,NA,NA,TGTGCCAGCAGGCAAACCCAGGGGTCCTATAATTCACCCCTCCACTTT,CASRQTQGSYNSPLHF
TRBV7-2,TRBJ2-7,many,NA,TGTGCCAGCAGCTCCCGGACAGCCTACGAGCAGTACTTC,CASSSRTAYEQYF
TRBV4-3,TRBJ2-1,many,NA,TGCGCCAGCAGCCAAGATTTCTACAATGAGCAGTTCTTC,CASSQDFYNEQFF
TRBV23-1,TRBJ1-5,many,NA,TGCGCCAGCAGTCGGGCATGTATTGTGGCCCGGGGAGATCAGCCCCAGCATTTT,CASSRACIVARGDQPQHF
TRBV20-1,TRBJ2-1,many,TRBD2,TGCAGAGGGACTAGCGGGGGGGCTAGGAATGAGCAGTTCTTC,CRGTSGGARNEQFF
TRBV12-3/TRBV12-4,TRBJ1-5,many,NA,TGTGCCAGCAGTTTAGTTGGGTCTGGCAATCAGCCCCAGCATTTT,CASSLVGSGNQPQHF
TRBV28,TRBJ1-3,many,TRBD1,TGTGCCAGCTTAAGCGGGACAGCCTACTTCTCTGGAAACACCATATATTTT,CASLSGTAYFSGNTIYF
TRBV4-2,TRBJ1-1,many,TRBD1,TGTGCCAGCAGCCAAGATCGTGGACAGGGGGCTGGGGGGGCTGAAGCTTTCTTT,CASSQDRGQGAGGAEAFF
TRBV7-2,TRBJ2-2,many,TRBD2,TGTGCCAGCAGCTTGGCACTAGCGGGGTACCCCGGGGAGCTGTTTTTT,CASSLALAGYPGELFF
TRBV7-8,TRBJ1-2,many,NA,TGTGCCAGCAGCCCCAACCGGGACAAAGCTAACTATGGCTACACCTTC,CASSPNRDKANYGYTF
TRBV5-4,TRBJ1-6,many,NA,TGTGCCAGCAGCTTGGGGCAGGTCCGGTCACCCCTCCACTTT,CASSLGQVRSPLHF
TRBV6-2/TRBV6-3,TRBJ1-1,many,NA,TGTGCCAGCAGTCCCCCCGTCAGCTGGACTGAAGCTTTCTTT,CASSPPVSWTEAFF
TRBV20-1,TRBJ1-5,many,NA,TGCAGTGCTATCAACCCCAGTGGGAATCAGCCCCAGCATTTT,CSAINPSGNQPQHF
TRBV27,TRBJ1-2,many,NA,TGTGCCAGCAGTCCCGTAGGTAGACGGGCACTTAACTATGGCTACACCTTC,CASSPVGRRALNYGYTF
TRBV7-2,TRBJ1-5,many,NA,TGTGCCAGCAGCCCACACTCGACCCGCGCTAACAATCAGCCCCAGCATTTT,CASSPHSTRANNQPQHF
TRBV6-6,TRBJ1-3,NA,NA,TGTGCCAGCAGTTACTCGAAAAGTCCCGGAAACACCATATATTTT,CASSYSKSPGNTIYF
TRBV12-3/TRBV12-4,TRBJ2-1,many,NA,TGTGCCAGCAGTTTAGAGGGGAGCTCCTACAATGAGCAGTTCTTC,CASSLEGSSYNEQFF
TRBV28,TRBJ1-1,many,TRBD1,TGTGCCAGTCGTACAGGGGGCACTCACAAAAATGAAGCTTTCTTT,CASRTGGTHKNEAFF
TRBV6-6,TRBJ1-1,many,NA,TGTGCCAGCAGTTACTTGGTGGGTAGGAACACTGAAGCTTTCTTT,CASSYLVGRNTEAFF
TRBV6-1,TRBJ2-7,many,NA,TGTGCCAGCACCTCCCTCGGGCAGGCTTCCTACGAGCAGTACTTC,CASTSLGQASYEQYF
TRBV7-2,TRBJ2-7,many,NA,TGTGCCAGCAGCCCATCCTCAGGACAGACCTACGAGCAGTACTTC,CASSPSSGQTYEQYF
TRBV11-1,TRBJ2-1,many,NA,TGTGCCAGCAGTGTTAGTCCGGAAATTACCTACAATGAGCAGTTCTTC,CASSVSPEITYNEQFF